This TCR beta chain was found in a study of T cell changes during pregnancy in multiple sclerosis. The ends were cut back, 1 base at V and 5 bases at J, with 13 bases in the middle. The CDR3 extends over 14 amino acids. Per the germline V gene, CDR1 is SGHRS and CDR2 is YFSETQ. The protocol was immunoSEQ multiplex PCR, while the TCRdb copy is restricted to in-frame clones and leaves out a portion. The table shows about 89,000 clones, with roughly 94% occurring only once. The sample was peripheral blood, taken in the third trimester of pregnancy. This TCR derives from a female donor with multiple sclerosis, enrolled in a pregnancy study. The J gene is TRBJ2-7, the V gene TRBV5-1, with D tentatively TRBD1 (6 bases). CDR3 bases: TGCGCCAGCAGCTTGAGCAGGGGTTTCCACGAGCAGTACTTC. It translates to CASSLSRGFHEQYF.